Listed below are T cell receptor beta chains from one sample, sequenced in a study of control samples from healthy donors and cancer patients. The repertoire was sequenced with immunoSEQ multiplex PCR; TCRdb's copy has only in-frame clones and lacks some. This sample has around 100,000 clones, with just over 90% found just once. The sequenced sample was blood. The source of these receptors is a woman under 30 in good health. The CDR3 runs from the conserved cysteine through the conserved F or W. The D gene is left open where the match is weak. Clone sizes are given selectively: once, few, many, or a class where the clone is expanded.

v_call: TRBV4-1; j_call: TRBJ2-7; d_call: .; clone_size: .; cdr3_length: 13; cdr3_aa: CASSPTRAYEQYF; cdr3_nt: TGCGCCAGCAGCCCTACGCGGGCCTACGAGCAGTACTTC
v_call: TRBV18; j_call: TRBJ1-1; d_call: TRBD1; clone_size: .; cdr3_length: 13; cdr3_aa: CASSLGQEGEAFF; cdr3_nt: TGTGCCAGCTCACTAGGACAGGAGGGTGAAGCTTTCTTT
v_call: TRBV6-1; j_call: TRBJ1-5; d_call: .; clone_size: .; cdr3_length: 15; cdr3_aa: CASSEEGHSNQPQHF; cdr3_nt: TGTGCCAGCAGTGAAGAAGGCCATAGCAATCAGCCCCAGCATTTT
v_call: TRBV19; j_call: TRBJ2-5; d_call: .; clone_size: .; cdr3_length: 13; cdr3_aa: CASGDTPGETQYF; cdr3_nt: TGTGCCAGTGGCGACACCCCAGGGGAGACCCAGTACTTC
v_call: TRBV7-3; j_call: TRBJ1-1; d_call: TRBD1; clone_size: .; cdr3_length: 14; cdr3_aa: CASSLQGASGEAFF; cdr3_nt: TGTGCCAGCAGCTTACAGGGGGCTAGTGGTGAAGCTTTCTTT
v_call: TRBV4-2; j_call: TRBJ2-1; d_call: TRBD2; clone_size: .; cdr3_length: 17; cdr3_aa: CASSQEGSGGAFNEQFF; cdr3_nt: TGTGCCAGCAGCCAAGAGGGAAGCGGGGGGGCCTTTAATGAGCAGTTCTTC
v_call: TRBV3-1/TRBV3-2; j_call: TRBJ1-3; d_call: TRBD1; clone_size: .; cdr3_length: 15; cdr3_aa: CASSQGQGGGNTIYF; cdr3_nt: TGTGCCAGCAGCCAAGGACAGGGCGGGGGAAACACCATATATTTT
v_call: TRBV7-9; j_call: TRBJ1-2; d_call: .; clone_size: once; cdr3_length: 15; cdr3_aa: CASSLVRDRDYGYTF; cdr3_nt: TGTGCCAGCAGCTTAGTAAGAGACCGTGACTATGGCTACACCTTC
v_call: TRBV9; j_call: TRBJ1-1; d_call: TRBD1; clone_size: .; cdr3_length: 17; cdr3_aa: CASSQGVLITLNTEAFF; cdr3_nt: TGTGCCAGCAGCCAGGGGGTCCTCATCACACTAAACACTGAAGCTTTCTTT
v_call: TRBV6-2/TRBV6-3; j_call: TRBJ1-2; d_call: .; clone_size: once; cdr3_length: 13; cdr3_aa: CASSYSTGGKNTF; cdr3_nt: TGTGCCAGCAGTTACTCGACGGGGGGGAAAAACACCTTC
v_call: TRBV10-3; j_call: TRBJ2-7; d_call: TRBD1; clone_size: .; cdr3_length: 14; cdr3_aa: CAISEGGQPQGQYF; cdr3_nt: TGTGCCATCAGTGAGGGGGGACAGCCCCAGGGGCAGTACTTC
v_call: TRBV6-5; j_call: TRBJ1-1; d_call: .; clone_size: .; cdr3_length: 15; cdr3_aa: CASSYSWIRDDEAFF; cdr3_nt: TGTGCCAGCAGTTACTCGTGGATACGGGATGATGAAGCTTTCTTT
v_call: TRBV30; j_call: TRBJ2-1; d_call: .; clone_size: .; cdr3_length: 13; cdr3_aa: CAWSVIGYNEQFF; cdr3_nt: TGTGCCTGGAGTGTAATCGGGTACAATGAGCAGTTCTTC
v_call: TRBV21-1; j_call: TRBJ2-5; d_call: .; clone_size: .; cdr3_length: 16; cdr3_aa: CASSNPAAAEGETQYF; cdr3_nt: TGTGCCAGCAGCAACCCCGCCGCGGCGGAAGGGGAGACCCAGTACTTC
v_call: TRBV11-3; j_call: TRBJ1-2; d_call: .; clone_size: .; cdr3_length: 17; cdr3_aa: CASSNDRWSVPSGGYTF; cdr3_nt: TGTGCCAGCAGCAACGATCGATGGTCGGTACCTTCGGGTGGCTACACCTTC
v_call: TRBV6-2/TRBV6-3; j_call: TRBJ2-3; d_call: TRBD1; clone_size: once; cdr3_length: 15; cdr3_aa: CASSYPGTGSDTQYF; cdr3_nt: TGTGCCAGCAGTTACCCCGGGACAGGGTCAGATACGCAGTATTTT
v_call: TRBV7-3; j_call: TRBJ1-1; d_call: .; clone_size: .; cdr3_length: 13; cdr3_aa: CASSLTVNTEAFF; cdr3_nt: TGTGCCAGCAGCTTAACAGTGAACACTGAAGCTTTCTTT
v_call: TRBV7-9; j_call: TRBJ1-2; d_call: .; clone_size: .; cdr3_length: 15; cdr3_aa: CASSPPNAVPYGYTF; cdr3_nt: TGTGCCAGCAGCCCCCCTAATGCCGTACCCTATGGCTACACCTTC
v_call: TRBV25-1; j_call: TRBJ1-2; d_call: TRBD1; clone_size: .; cdr3_length: 14; cdr3_aa: CASSETGQGYGYTF; cdr3_nt: TGTGCCAGCAGTGAAACGGGACAGGGGTATGGCTACACCTTC
v_call: TRBV3-1/TRBV3-2; j_call: TRBJ2-3; d_call: TRBD2; clone_size: .; cdr3_length: 16; cdr3_aa: CASSQDGVAGIDTQYF; cdr3_nt: TGTGCCAGCAGCCAAGATGGGGTAGCGGGGATAGATACGCAGTATTTT
v_call: TRBV3-1/TRBV3-2; j_call: TRBJ2-5; d_call: .; clone_size: .; cdr3_length: 15; cdr3_aa: CASSTQLPQGETQYF; cdr3_nt: TGTGCCAGCAGTACACAGCTACCACAAGGGGAGACCCAGTACTTC
v_call: TRBV7-6; j_call: TRBJ2-7; d_call: TRBD2; clone_size: once; cdr3_length: 14; cdr3_aa: CASSLLAGVGEQYF; cdr3_nt: TGTGCCAGCAGCTTACTAGCGGGAGTAGGGGAGCAGTACTTC
v_call: TRBV29-1; j_call: TRBJ1-1; d_call: TRBD1; clone_size: .; cdr3_length: 15; cdr3_aa: CSVEGEGGGNTEAFF; cdr3_nt: TGCAGCGTTGAAGGCGAAGGGGGCGGGAACACTGAAGCTTTCTTT
v_call: TRBV5-1; j_call: TRBJ2-1; d_call: .; clone_size: .; cdr3_length: 15; cdr3_aa: CASSPTAGSYNEQFF; cdr3_nt: TGCGCCAGCAGCCCGACGGCGGGATCTTACAATGAGCAGTTCTTC
v_call: TRBV19; j_call: TRBJ1-4; d_call: .; clone_size: .; cdr3_length: 15; cdr3_aa: CASSPGRATNEKLFF; cdr3_nt: TGTGCCAGTAGCCCCGGTCGGGCAACTAATGAAAAACTGTTTTTT
v_call: TRBV30; j_call: TRBJ2-1; d_call: .; clone_size: .; cdr3_length: 13; cdr3_aa: CAWSPGGYNEQFF; cdr3_nt: TGTGCCTGGAGCCCTGGAGGCTACAATGAGCAGTTCTTC
v_call: TRBV4-1; j_call: TRBJ2-1; d_call: TRBD2; clone_size: .; cdr3_length: 17; cdr3_aa: CASSQAFTSGYYNEQFF; cdr3_nt: TGCGCCAGCAGCCAAGCATTTACTAGCGGGTATTACAATGAGCAGTTCTTC
v_call: TRBV2; j_call: TRBJ2-5; d_call: .; clone_size: .; cdr3_length: 14; cdr3_aa: CASSEGVAGETQYF; cdr3_nt: TGTGCCAGCAGTGAAGGCGTCGCCGGAGAGACCCAGTACTTC
v_call: TRBV28; j_call: TRBJ1-2; d_call: TRBD1; clone_size: .; cdr3_length: 12; cdr3_aa: CASSRNRGGYTF; cdr3_nt: TGTGCCAGCAGTCGAAACAGGGGTGGCTACACCTTC
v_call: TRBV7-9; j_call: TRBJ2-3; d_call: .; clone_size: .; cdr3_length: 12; cdr3_aa: CASSLGLPTQYF; cdr3_nt: TGTGCCAGCAGCTTAGGACTACCTACGCAGTATTTT
v_call: TRBV4-2; j_call: TRBJ2-7; d_call: TRBD1; clone_size: .; cdr3_length: 15; cdr3_aa: CASSHGDRGTYEQYF; cdr3_nt: TGTGCCAGCAGCCATGGGGACAGGGGGACCTACGAGCAGTACTTC
v_call: TRBV11-2; j_call: TRBJ1-1; d_call: .; clone_size: once; cdr3_length: 13; cdr3_aa: CASTQSANTEAFF; cdr3_nt: TGTGCCAGCACCCAGAGCGCGAACACTGAAGCTTTCTTT
v_call: TRBV24-1; j_call: TRBJ2-5; d_call: .; clone_size: .; cdr3_length: 17; cdr3_aa: CATSDVGSTSYEETQYF; cdr3_nt: TGTGCCACCAGTGATGTCGGGAGTACTAGCTACGAGGAGACCCAGTACTTC
v_call: TRBV18; j_call: TRBJ2-1; d_call: TRBD2; clone_size: .; cdr3_length: 15; cdr3_aa: CASSPTAGVGNEQFF; cdr3_nt: TGTGCCAGCTCACCAACCGCGGGAGTTGGGAATGAGCAGTTCTTC
v_call: TRBV7-3; j_call: TRBJ2-1; d_call: TRBD1; clone_size: .; cdr3_length: 16; cdr3_aa: CASSLSTGQGTNEQFF; cdr3_nt: TGTGCCAGCAGCTTAAGCACGGGACAGGGGACCAATGAGCAGTTCTTC
v_call: TRBV6-5; j_call: TRBJ2-7; d_call: TRBD2; clone_size: .; cdr3_length: 15; cdr3_aa: CASRTSGVLTYEQYF; cdr3_nt: TGTGCCAGCAGGACTAGCGGGGTGCTTACCTACGAGCAGTACTTC
v_call: TRBV7-9; j_call: TRBJ2-2; d_call: TRBD1; clone_size: .; cdr3_length: 15; cdr3_aa: CASSLVTGATGELFF; cdr3_nt: TGTGCCAGCAGCTTAGTGACAGGGGCGACCGGGGAGCTGTTTTTT
v_call: TRBV11-3; j_call: TRBJ2-2; d_call: TRBD2; clone_size: .; cdr3_length: 15; cdr3_aa: CASSFVAGETGELFF; cdr3_nt: TGTGCCAGCAGCTTTGTAGCGGGAGAAACCGGGGAGCTGTTTTTT
v_call: TRBV27; j_call: TRBJ1-1; d_call: .; clone_size: .; cdr3_length: 13; cdr3_aa: CASRGVMNTEAFF; cdr3_nt: TGTGCCAGCCGAGGGGTAATGAACACTGAAGCTTTCTTT
v_call: TRBV7-9; j_call: TRBJ1-2; d_call: .; clone_size: .; cdr3_length: 12; cdr3_aa: CASSLVDRGYTF; cdr3_nt: TGTGCCAGCAGCTTGGTCGACAGGGGCTACACCTTC
v_call: TRBV9; j_call: TRBJ1-6; d_call: .; clone_size: .; cdr3_length: 15; cdr3_aa: CASSPDEGYNSPLHF; cdr3_nt: TGTGCCAGCAGCCCAGATGAGGGGTATAATTCACCCCTCCACTTT
v_call: TRBV7-9; j_call: TRBJ1-1; d_call: .; clone_size: .; cdr3_length: 15; cdr3_aa: CASSHLDGGNTEAFF; cdr3_nt: TGTGCCAGCAGCCATCTCGACGGCGGGAACACTGAAGCTTTCTTT
v_call: TRBV6-1; j_call: TRBJ1-5; d_call: TRBD1; clone_size: .; cdr3_length: 14; cdr3_aa: CASSENRGQTAQHF; cdr3_nt: TGTGCCAGCAGTGAGAACAGGGGGCAGACAGCCCAGCATTTT
v_call: TRBV2; j_call: TRBJ1-2; d_call: TRBD1; clone_size: .; cdr3_length: 11; cdr3_aa: CALGRLTGYTF; cdr3_nt: TGTGCCCTAGGCCGCCTGACAGGGTACACCTTC
v_call: TRBV30; j_call: TRBJ2-3; d_call: TRBD2; clone_size: .; cdr3_length: 19; cdr3_aa: CAWSVLLAGGPLGTDTQYF; cdr3_nt: TGTGCCTGGAGTGTCCTGCTTGCGGGGGGGCCTCTCGGCACAGATACGCAGTATTTT
v_call: TRBV21-1; j_call: TRBJ2-4; d_call: .; clone_size: .; cdr3_length: 16; cdr3_aa: CASRSEKGLAKNIQYF; cdr3_nt: TGTGCCAGCAGATCGGAGAAGGGTCTTGCCAAAAACATTCAGTACTTC
v_call: TRBV5-4; j_call: TRBJ2-1; d_call: .; clone_size: .; cdr3_length: 13; cdr3_aa: CASSPRGRDEQFF; cdr3_nt: TGTGCCAGCAGCCCTCGAGGCAGGGATGAGCAGTTCTTC
v_call: TRBV28; j_call: TRBJ1-6; d_call: .; clone_size: .; cdr3_length: 15; cdr3_aa: CASRTRELDNSPLHF; cdr3_nt: TGTGCCAGCAGGACCAGGGAGTTGGATAATTCACCCCTCCACTTT
v_call: TRBV6-4; j_call: TRBJ2-2; d_call: TRBD1; clone_size: few; cdr3_length: 14; cdr3_aa: CASTGQGNTGELFF; cdr3_nt: TGTGCCAGCACCGGACAGGGAAACACCGGGGAGCTGTTTTTT
v_call: TRBV7-8; j_call: TRBJ2-3; d_call: .; clone_size: .; cdr3_length: 16; cdr3_aa: CASSLGTNPSTDTQYF; cdr3_nt: TGTGCCAGCAGCTTAGGGACAAACCCCAGCACAGATACGCAGTATTTT
v_call: TRBV18; j_call: TRBJ2-7; d_call: TRBD1; clone_size: .; cdr3_length: 16; cdr3_aa: CASSPIRGQGPLEQYF; cdr3_nt: TGTGCCAGCTCACCGATAAGGGGACAGGGCCCCTTGGAGCAGTACTTC
v_call: TRBV19; j_call: TRBJ2-7; d_call: .; clone_size: once; cdr3_length: 12; cdr3_aa: CASSMKGYEQYF; cdr3_nt: TGTGCCAGTAGTATGAAGGGCTACGAGCAGTACTTC
v_call: TRBV20-1; j_call: TRBJ2-1; d_call: TRBD2; clone_size: .; cdr3_length: 11; cdr3_aa: CSAGLAGEQFF; cdr3_nt: TGCAGTGCTGGACTAGCGGGTGAGCAGTTCTTC
v_call: TRBV30; j_call: TRBJ1-1; d_call: .; clone_size: .; cdr3_length: 13; cdr3_aa: CAWSPDRHTEAFF; cdr3_nt: TGTGCCTGGAGTCCCGACAGGCACACTGAAGCTTTCTTT
v_call: TRBV6-4; j_call: TRBJ2-3; d_call: .; clone_size: few; cdr3_length: 13; cdr3_aa: CASSDGEADTQYF; cdr3_nt: TGTGCCAGCAGTGATGGGGAAGCAGATACGCAGTATTTT
v_call: TRBV6-4; j_call: TRBJ2-2; d_call: .; clone_size: many; cdr3_length: 16; cdr3_aa: CASSPSGVWESGELFF; cdr3_nt: TGTGCCAGCAGCCCGAGCGGAGTTTGGGAGTCCGGGGAGCTGTTTTTT